A selection of T cell receptor beta chains follows, all from one sample in a study of cytomegalovirus exposure and HLA in healthy donors. Produced via immunoSEQ multiplex PCR; TCRdb's table is partial and in-frame only. The table records about 160,000 clones, roughly 83% of them present only once. The specimen sequenced was PBMCs. The receptors derive from a man aged 25-40 years in good health and CMV-seropositive. CDR3s include the opening cysteine and the closing phenylalanine or tryptophan. D genes are given only for firm matches. Clone size is given for some rows only: seen once, a few or many times, or a class if the clone is expanded.

D	V	size	J	DNA	CDR3
TRBD2	TRBV10-3	NA	TRBJ2-1	TGTGCCATCAAAAGTGCGGGGGGGCAGGTCAATGAGCAGTTCTTC	CAIKSAGGQVNEQFF
NA	TRBV7-8	NA	TRBJ2-5	TGTGCCAGCAGCCTACGGGCTAGCGCGGAGACCCAGTACTTC	CASSLRASAETQYF
TRBD2	TRBV5-1	NA	TRBJ2-3	TGCGCCAGCATTAGGACTGCGGGAGGGGCAGATACGCAGTATTTT	CASIRTAGGADTQYF
TRBD1	TRBV18	NA	TRBJ1-5	TGTGCCAGCTCTACGGACAGGGGAGGGGATAGCAATCAGCCCCAGCATTTT	CASSTDRGGDSNQPQHF
TRBD1	TRBV2	NA	TRBJ1-1	TGTGCCAGCAGCTTCGGACAGGGTGAAGCTTTCTTT	CASSFGQGEAFF
TRBD2	TRBV6-1	NA	TRBJ2-2	TGTGCCAGCAGTCTAGCGGGAGGGCGCACCGGGGAGCTGTTTTTT	CASSLAGGRTGELFF
TRBD2	TRBV28	NA	TRBJ2-1	TGTGCCAGCAGTTTAGAGTCAGGCGGGAGGGACAATGAGCAGTTCTTC	CASSLESGGRDNEQFF
TRBD2	TRBV29-1	NA	TRBJ2-1	TGCAGCGTTGAGGGCGGGCTAGCGGTTTACAATGAGCAGTTCTTC	CSVEGGLAVYNEQFF
TRBD2	TRBV5-1	NA	TRBJ2-5	TGCGCCAGCAGCCCGGCTGGGGGGGTAGAGACCCAGTACTTC	CASSPAGGVETQYF
NA	TRBV29-1	NA	TRBJ1-3	TGCAGCGTCCTGGACGGGAGGGTCTCTGGAAACACCATATATTTT	CSVLDGRVSGNTIYF
TRBD2	TRBV27	NA	TRBJ2-5	TGTGCCAGCAGTTTAACGGAGCGGGGGGGCAAAGAGACCCAGTACTTC	CASSLTERGGKETQYF
TRBD1	TRBV30	NA	TRBJ1-5	TGTGCCTGGAGGGGACAGGGGAGGAATCAGCCCCAGCATTTT	CAWRGQGRNQPQHF
TRBD1	TRBV2	NA	TRBJ2-2	TGTGCCAGCAGTGAAGGGACAGGGAGGCCCGGGGAGCTGTTTTTT	CASSEGTGRPGELFF
TRBD2	TRBV11-1	NA	TRBJ2-1	TGTGCCAGCAGCCCGTGGGCGGGAGGGGTTAGTAATGAGCAGTTCTTC	CASSPWAGGVSNEQFF
NA	TRBV10-3	NA	TRBJ1-3	TGTGCCATCAGTGACCCGCATAAGGGAGAAAGCTCTGGAAACACCATATATTTT	CAISDPHKGESSGNTIYF
NA	TRBV9	NA	TRBJ2-6	TGTGCCAGCAGCGCCACGTCCGGTTCTGGGGCCAACGTCCTGACTTTC	CASSATSGSGANVLTF
TRBD1	TRBV29-1	NA	TRBJ1-2	TGCAGCGTGGGGACAGGGTCTAACTATGGCTACACCTTC	CSVGTGSNYGYTF
NA	TRBV19	NA	TRBJ1-4	TGTGCCAGTAGTATAGGAGGAGGGACGAAACTGTTTTTT	CASSIGGGTKLFF
TRBD1	TRBV9	NA	TRBJ1-1	TGTGCCAGCAGCCCCTATCACAGGGGAAACACTGAAGCTTTCTTT	CASSPYHRGNTEAFF
TRBD1	TRBV7-9	once	TRBJ2-1	TGTGCCAGCAGGCGTTCAACCTCCGGGACAGGGGACGGTGAGCAGTTCTTC	CASRRSTSGTGDGEQFF
TRBD2	TRBV9	NA	TRBJ2-7	TGTGCCAGCAGTGTAGCGGGGGGTAGCTCCTACGAGCAGTACTTC	CASSVAGGSSYEQYF
TRBD1	TRBV28	NA	TRBJ1-4	TGTGCCAGCAGTTTTTCGTCAGGGGGCGGGAAACTGTTTTTT	CASSFSSGGGKLFF
TRBD1	TRBV9	NA	TRBJ2-5	TGTGCCAGCAGCACGACAGGGCGCCTCCAAGAGACCCAGTACTTC	CASSTTGRLQETQYF
NA	TRBV6-1	once	TRBJ1-3	TGTGCCAGCAGTGAAGCGCTGAGGGATTGGAACACCATATATTTT	CASSEALRDWNTIYF
TRBD1	TRBV28	NA	TRBJ2-7	TGTGCCAGCAGTTTAGCAACAGGGGGCACCTACGAGCAGTACTTC	CASSLATGGTYEQYF
TRBD1	TRBV6-1	NA	TRBJ2-7	TGTGCCAGCAGTGAAGCGGCAGGGGGTCGTTACGAGCAGTACTTC	CASSEAAGGRYEQYF
TRBD1	TRBV7-2	few	TRBJ2-2	TGTGCCAGCAGACCAGGGGGCGCAAGGACCGGGGAGCTGTTTTTT	CASRPGGARTGELFF
TRBD2	TRBV29-1	NA	TRBJ2-5	TGCAGCGTTGAGGGACTAGCGTACCAAGAGACCCAGTACTTC	CSVEGLAYQETQYF
NA	TRBV30	NA	TRBJ1-3	TGTGCCTGGAGTGTACGGCGGTTCTCTGGAAACACCATATATTTT	CAWSVRRFSGNTIYF
NA	TRBV7-8	NA	TRBJ2-2	TGTGCCAGCAGCTTAATACAGGGCTTAGCCGGGGAGCTGTTTTTT	CASSLIQGLAGELFF
NA	TRBV7-9	NA	TRBJ1-1	TGTGCCAGCAGCTTAGTTGGGCAGAACACTGAAGCTTTCTTT	CASSLVGQNTEAFF
TRBD2	TRBV28	NA	TRBJ2-7	TGTGCCAGCAGCCTCGGGACACGCGGACTAGCGGGGATCTACGAGCAGTACTTC	CASSLGTRGLAGIYEQYF
TRBD2	TRBV5-1	NA	TRBJ2-1	TGCGCCAGCAGCTCGGGACTAGCGGGAGGCAATGAGCAGTTCTTC	CASSSGLAGGNEQFF
TRBD2	TRBV7-2	NA	TRBJ2-5	TGTGCCAGCAGCTTGGAAGCGGGGGGGCACGAGACCCAGTACTTC	CASSLEAGGHETQYF
TRBD2	TRBV6-1	NA	TRBJ2-3	TGTGCCAGCAGTGCTGGCTTGCTAGCGGGCTGGAGGGCAGATACGCAGTATTTT	CASSAGLLAGWRADTQYF
TRBD1	TRBV6-1	NA	TRBJ1-5	TGTGCCGGCCAGCAGGGGACAGGGAATAATCAGCCCCAGCATTTT	CAGQQGTGNNQPQHF
TRBD1	TRBV7-2	NA	TRBJ1-5	TGTGCCAGCAGCTTAGAGGGACAGGGGAGGCGTCAGCCCCAGCATTTT	CASSLEGQGRRQPQHF
NA	TRBV6-5	once	TRBJ2-5	TGTGCCAGCACATCTCGGGTTGAAGAGACCCAGTACTTC	CASTSRVEETQYF
NA	TRBV9	NA	TRBJ1-4	TGTGCCAGCAGCGTAGGACAGATTAATGAAAAACTGTTTTTT	CASSVGQINEKLFF
TRBD2	TRBV27	NA	TRBJ2-7	TGTGCCAGCAGTTCGGGGGGGGGTACCTACGAGCAGTACTTC	CASSSGGGTYEQYF
NA	TRBV6-5	NA	TRBJ2-7	TGTGCCAGCAGTTACGGGAGACGTGACGAGCAGTACTTC	CASSYGRRDEQYF
TRBD1	TRBV28	NA	TRBJ2-7	TGTGCCAGCAGTCTTATAGGGGACAGGGGTTCCGAGCAGTACTTC	CASSLIGDRGSEQYF
TRBD1	TRBV28	NA	TRBJ2-7	TGTGCCAGCAGTTTATCGGGGACAGGGGCCTCCTACGAGCAGTACTTC	CASSLSGTGASYEQYF
TRBD1	TRBV2	NA	TRBJ2-3	TGTGCCAGCAGCGACTTACAGGGGGCAGATACGCAGTATTTT	CASSDLQGADTQYF
TRBD1	TRBV7-8	NA	TRBJ1-4	TGTGCCAGCAGCCCCCCCCGGGCGGGGACAGCTAGTGAAAAACTGTTTTTT	CASSPPRAGTASEKLFF
NA	TRBV4-1	NA	TRBJ1-5	TGCGCCAGCAGCCAAGATAGTTCAAGCGCAAATCAGCGGCCCCAGCATTTT	CASSQDSSSANQRPQHF
NA	TRBV7-2	NA	TRBJ2-2	TGTGCCAGCAGCTCGGGATACACCGGGGAGCTGTTTTTT	CASSSGYTGELFF
NA	TRBV30	few	TRBJ1-4	TGTGCCTGGAGTGTAATGGGGGCGAGGGTGTTTTTT	CAWSVMGARVFF
TRBD2	TRBV6-1	NA	TRBJ2-1	TGTGCCAGCAGACCGCAGCGGGAGGATGAGCAGTTCTTC	CASRPQREDEQFF
NA	TRBV28	NA	TRBJ2-2	TGTGCCAGCAGTCTAGTCTCCACCGGGGAGCTGTTTTTT	CASSLVSTGELFF
NA	TRBV7-8	NA	TRBJ2-1	TGTGCCTCCGGGGGAAGTAGGACTAAACTCAATGAGCAGTTCTTC	CASGGSRTKLNEQFF